This entry lists 26 T cell receptor beta chains sequenced from one sample in a study of shared clonotypes between healthy human individuals. The naive CD8 subset, CD45RO-negative cells positively selected for CCR7, excluded terminally differentiated effector memory CD45RA+ cells. Assay: immunoSEQ multiplex PCR; the TCRdb copy retains only in-frame clones and omits some. The table shows roughly 1,800,000 clones, with about 94% occurring only once. Material: naive CD8+ T cells sorted from blood. The receptors here all came from a man younger than 35 in good health.

The chain couples TRBV11-2 to TRBJ2-5; possible D gene TRBD2, 6 bases. The CDR3 covers 15 residues. V lost 4 bases and J 2 bases, leaving 14 bases between the germline ends. Germline loops: CDR1 SGHAT, CDR2 FQNNGV. CDR3 amino acids: CASSSLWDSQETQYF. The CDR3 coding sequence is TGTGCCAGCAGCTCCCTTTGGGACTCACAAGAGACCCAGTACTTC.

V usage is TRBV7-8 and J usage is TRBJ2-1; D gene ambiguous. Germline CDR1 is SGHVS and CDR2 is FQNEAQ. This CDR3 spans 12 amino acids. Trimming removed 5 bases at V and 5 bases at J, with 7 bases between. DNA for the CDR3: TGTGCCAGCAGCATCACCAACAATGAGCAGTTCTTC. It codes for CASSITNNEQFF.

This chain links TRBV6-1 with TRBJ2-1; possibly TRBD1 for D (6 bases). The CDR3 sequence is 15 residues long. Germline V CDR1 and CDR2: MNHNS, SASEGT. V dropped 1 base and J dropped 3 bases, with 10 bases sitting between them. CDR3 residues: CASSEVGADYNEQFF. CDR3 DNA sequence: TGTGCCAGCAGTGAAGTGGGGGCAGACTACAATGAGCAGTTCTTC.

The chain recombines TRBV6-1 with TRBJ1-5; tentatively, D is TRBD1 (6 bases). The V end lost 4 bases, the J end lost 6 bases, and 16 bases lay between the germline ends. From germline, CDR1 is MNHNS and CDR2 SASEGT. The CDR3 has 15 amino acids. CDR3 DNA sequence: TGTGCCAGCAGTGGACTGGACAGTTCGGGTCAGCCCCAGCATTTT. Translating gives CASSGLDSSGQPQHF.

This chain joins TRBV5-6 and TRBJ2-2; 7 bases are a match to TRBD1. Germline loops: CDR1 SGHDT, CDR2 YYEEEE. V trimming: 3 bases; J trimming: 6 bases; junction bases outside the gene matches: 2. The CDR3 is 13 residues long. CDR3 sequence reads: CASSWQGAGELFF. The DNA for the CDR3 is TGTGCCAGCAGCTGGCAGGGGGCCGGGGAGCTGTTTTTT.

The chain combines TRBV10-3 with TRBJ2-7; maybe TRBD1 (6 bases). Germline V gene lookup returns CDR1 ENHRY and CDR2 SYGVKD. The V end was cut by 2 bases, the J end by 2 bases, with 16 bases between. The length of the CDR3 is 16 residues. The CDR3 reads CAISEHRVEGAYEQYF. The CDR3 coding sequence is TGTGCCATCAGTGAGCACAGGGTCGAAGGGGCCTACGAGCAGTACTTC.

This chain links TRBV7-2 with TRBJ2-1; no clear D gene. The CDR3 runs 15 residues. Deletions cut 5 bases from V and 0 bases from J, with 11 bases between. Germline CDR1 reads SGHTA; CDR2 reads FQGNSA. CDR3 region: CASSQWASSYNEQFF. CDR3 in DNA: TGTGCCAGCAGCCAGTGGGCTAGCTCCTACAATGAGCAGTTCTTC.

This clone was counted only a few times. This specimen includes other DNA sequences encoding the same CDR3. The chain links TRBV19 to TRBJ2-7; 11 bases line up with TRBD1. CDR1 is LNHDA, CDR2 SQIVND, per germline (reference sequence). With 3 bases clipped from V and 3 bases from J, the junction kept 1 base outside the gene matches. The CDR3 contains 14 residues. CDR3 sequence (DNA): TGTGCCAGTAGTATGGGACAGGGGGACTACGAGCAGTACTTC. Protein sequence: CASSMGQGDYEQYF.

V usage is TRBV19 and J usage is TRBJ1-1, with a tentative D call TRBD1 (6 bases). The CDR3 sequence is 14 residues long. Germline V gives CDR1 LNHDA, CDR2 SQIVND (reference sequence). The V and J ends lost 5 bases and 2 bases respectively, with 12 bases between them. CDR3 region: CASSRRQANTEAFF. The CDR3 DNA follows: TGTGCCAGTAGTCGCCGACAGGCTAACACTGAAGCTTTCTTT.

The chain uses TRBV5-5 and TRBJ2-2; TRBD1 is a possible D gene (6 bases). Germline V gene data show CDR1 as SGHKS and CDR2 as YYEKEE (reference sequence). The CDR3 consists of 15 residues. V lost 4 bases and J 5 bases, leaving 15 bases between the germline ends. CDR3 sequence: CASSTEDSSTGELFF. CDR3 bases: TGTGCCAGCAGCACGGAGGACAGTTCAACCGGGGAGCTGTTTTTT. The full variable domain, rest sourced from reference TRBV5-5 and TRBJ2-2, is DAGVTQSPTHLIKTRGQQVTLRCSPISGHKSVSWYQQVLGQGPQFIFQYYEKEERGRGNFPDRFSARQFPNYSSELNVNALLLGDSALYLCASSTEDSSTGELFFGEGSRLTVL.

The chain carries TRBV5-5 and TRBJ2-7; 13 bases match TRBD2. CDR3 length: 14 amino acids. Germline V gene data show CDR1 as SGHKS and CDR2 as YYEKEE (reference sequence). V lost 7 bases, J lost 1 base, and 2 bases stayed unmatched. The CDR3 region is CASGLAGASYEQYF. As DNA, the CDR3 is TGTGCCAGCGGACTAGCGGGAGCATCCTACGAGCAGTACTTC.

V and J are TRBV29-1 and TRBJ2-3, with 8 bases lining up with TRBD1. Trimming removed 2 bases from V and 4 bases from J; junction bases left unmatched: 2. CDR1 is SQVTM, CDR2 ANQGSEA, per germline. This CDR3 comprises 13 residues. The CDR3 region is CSVEQGAPDTQYF. DNA for the CDR3: TGCAGCGTTGAACAGGGGGCCCCAGATACGCAGTATTTT.

The CDR3 DNA reads TGTGCCAGCAGTGAGGCCAGGGGGCAGGATACGCAGTATTTT. Amino acid sequence: CASSEARGQDTQYF. The J gene is TRBJ2-3, the V gene TRBV28; 8 nucleotides match TRBD1. The V gene end was trimmed by 5 bases and the J gene end by 6 bases; junction bases not matched to a gene: 7. The CDR3 loop spans 14 amino acids. CDR1 MDHEN and CDR2 SYDVKM come from the germline V gene.

The chain joins TRBV10-3 to TRBJ1-3; D gene unclear. Germline V gene lookup returns CDR1 ENHRY and CDR2 SYGVKD. This CDR3 spans 13 amino acids. V lost 3 bases and J lost 6, with 9 bases in between. This chain's CDR3 is CAISDLGLNTIYF. DNA for the CDR3: TGTGCCATCAGTGACCTCGGACTAAACACCATATATTTT.

As to this clone: A read error may account for a junction end that differs from germline. V usage is TRBV7-7 and J usage is TRBJ2-7; tentative D call: TRBD1 (6 bases). CDR3 length equals 13 residues. CDR1 and CDR2 from the germline V gene are SSHAT and FNYEAQ (reference sequence). Written as DNA, the CDR3 is TGTGCTAGCAGCCCTGGACAGACCTACGAGCAGTACTTC. Its translation is CASSPGQTYEQYF. Full variable domain (missing parts from reference TRBV7-7 and TRBJ2-7): GAGVSQSPRYKVTKRGQDVTLRCDPISSHATLYWYQQALGQGPEFLTYFNYEAQPDKSGLPSDRFSAERPEGSISTLTIQRTEQRDSAMYRCASSPGQTYEQYFGPGTRLTVT.

J is TRBJ2-7 and V is TRBV27, with a tentative D call TRBD2 (6 bases). Trimming removed 4 bases from V and 9 bases from J, with 19 bases in between. The CDR3 spans 14 residues. Germline assignment: CDR1 MNHEY and CDR2 SMNVEV (reference sequence). The CDR3 here is CASSSRSAPAGQYF. The CDR3 nucleotides read TGTGCCAGCAGTTCCCGCTCGGCCCCAGCGGGGCAGTACTTC.

A few counts support this clone. The chain recombines TRBV5-4 with TRBJ1-6; TRBD1 matches at 9 bases. The CDR3 spans 14 residues. Germline CDR1 is SGHNT and CDR2 is YYREEE (reference sequence). Trimming at V came to 3 bases and at J to 10 bases, leaving 5 bases not matched to a gene. This CDR3 is CASSWGQGGSPLHF. The CDR3 bases are TGTGCCAGCAGCTGGGGACAGGGTGGGTCACCCCTCCACTTT.

The rearrangement uses TRBV5-8 and TRBJ2-3; 8 nucleotides line up with TRBD2. Trimming removed 2 bases from V and 2 bases from J; junction bases left unmatched: 7. The CDR3 runs to 16 residues. From germline, CDR1 is SGHTS and CDR2 YDEGEE. The CDR3 here is CASSLQAGDFTDTQYF. Written as DNA, the CDR3 is TGTGCCAGCAGCTTACAAGCGGGAGACTTCACAGATACGCAGTATTTT.

The chain recombines TRBV15 with TRBJ1-4, with TRBD1 as a possible D gene (5 bases). CDR1 and CDR2 from the germline V gene are LNHNV and YYDKDF (reference sequence). Trimming cost V 0 bases and J 0 bases, with 17 bases left between them. This CDR3 is built from 19 residues. CDR3 coding DNA: TGTGCCACCAGCAGAGAACAAGGGGTGGAGAGTGCAACTAATGAAAAACTGTTTTTT. Its translation is CATSREQGVESATNEKLFF.

This sequence joins TRBV10-1 and TRBJ2-4; perhaps TRBD1 as D (5 bases). V lost 1 base and J lost 8, with 12 bases in between. There are 14 residues in the CDR3. The germline V gene encodes CDR1 WNHNN and CDR2 SYGVQD (reference sequence). The CDR3 loop reads CASSELGKGDIQYF. The CDR3 DNA is TGCGCCAGCAGTGAGTTGGGAAAAGGGGACATTCAGTACTTC.

The chain joins TRBV30 to TRBJ2-5, with D perhaps assigned TRBD1 or TRBD2 (5 bases each). This CDR3 contains 14 residues. Trimming took off 1 base at V and 2 bases at J, with 11 bases between the two ends. CDR1 is GTSNPN and CDR2 is SVGIG in the germline V gene (reference sequence). The CDR3 protein is CAWSARDGQETQYF. The CDR3 DNA reads as TGTGCCTGGAGTGCTCGGGACGGTCAAGAGACCCAGTACTTC.

The rearrangement uses TRBV5-6 and TRBJ2-1; TRBD2 agrees at 8 bases. Germline V gene lookup returns CDR1 SGHDT and CDR2 YYEEEE. Losses at the gene ends were 5 bases for V and 6 bases for J; bases not matched to a gene: 4. The CDR3 contains 13 residues. DNA of the CDR3: TGTGCCAGCAGGTTTGGGACTAGCAATGAGCAGTTCTTC. Encoded protein: CASRFGTSNEQFF.

Of note for this clone: The same CDR3 also results from other DNA sequences found in this sample. The chain couples TRBV5-1 to TRBJ2-7, with a possible D match to TRBD2 (5 bases). V was cut by 4 bases and J by 3 bases, with 11 bases left in between. This CDR3 spans 13 amino acids. Germline V CDR1 and CDR2: SGHRS, YFSETQ. For the CDR3, the DNA is TGCGCCAGCAGCGTCGGGGTGCTCTACGAGCAGTACTTC. It specifies CASSVGVLYEQYF.

The V gene is TRBV7-3, the J gene TRBJ1-2; 8 nucleotides agree with TRBD1. The V and J ends lost 4 bases and 6 bases, in that order; junction bases with no gene match: 1. Germline lookup yields CDR1 SGHTA and CDR2 FQGTGA. This CDR3 region has 12 residues. The CDR3 nucleotides read TGTGCCAGCAGCTCAGGGGGCCATGGCTACACCTTC. Its translation: CASSSGGHGYTF.

The rearrangement joins TRBV6-6 to TRBJ1-5; D possibly corresponds to TRBD1 (6 bases). The V and J ends lost 6 bases and 0 bases respectively, with 12 bases between them. This CDR3 spans 15 amino acids. Germline V gives CDR1 MNHNY, CDR2 SVGAGI (reference sequence). CDR3 loop: CASSPGTSSNQPQHF. CDR3 sequence (DNA): TGTGCCAGCAGCCCCGGGACATCTAGCAATCAGCCCCAGCATTTT.

This chain joins TRBV4-3 and TRBJ2-2; 9 bases fit TRBD2. Per the germline V gene, CDR1 is LGHNA and CDR2 is YSLEER. The J segment lost 4 bases and the V segment lost 0 bases, leaving 3 bases of the junction unmatched. This CDR3 spans 16 amino acids. The CDR3 reads CASSQDELAGTGELFF. Written as DNA, the CDR3 is TGCGCCAGCAGCCAAGATGAACTAGCGGGCACCGGGGAGCTGTTTTTT.